Shown below are 31 T cell receptor beta chains from a single sample sequenced in a study of identical twins. TCRdb passed the 5' RACE reads through MiXCR, listing each CDR3 protein once. The sample lists some 1,700,000 distinct CDR3 sequences; about 30% were seen once. Specimen: cord blood. The receptors derive from a newborn girl in good health.

Turning to this clonotype: Given a much more abundant clone one base away, this may be a read error. The chain combines TRBV25-1 with TRBJ2-7; no firm D call. This CDR3 contains 13 residues. V lost 4 bases, J lost 5 bases, and 12 bases lay in between. Germline assignment: CDR1 MGHDK and CDR2 SYGVNS. CDR3 residues: CASSGRHGDEQYF. The CDR3 DNA follows: TGTGCCAGCAGTGGAAGACATGGGGACGAGCAGTACTTC.

This clonotype was counted many times. The junction shows a germline mismatch at one end, possibly a read error. The CDR3 DNA sequence: TGTGCCAGCAGCTTAGGGGACAGGGCTAACTATGGCTACACCTTC. Its protein is CASSLGDRANYGYTF. V is TRBV12-3 or TRBV12-4 and J is TRBJ1-2, with 9 bases aligning to TRBD1. The CDR3 spans 15 residues.

This clonotype came up many times. The rearrangement uses TRBV12-3 or TRBV12-4 and TRBJ2-1; D may correspond to TRBD1 or TRBD2 (5 bases each). This CDR3 is 18 amino acids long. V was clipped by 5 bases and J by 6 bases, with 26 bases between them. In DNA form, the CDR3 reads TGTGCCAGCAGTGCAAGCTTGTTCGGCAGAGGGGACCTCAATGAGCAGTTCTTC. It codes for CASSASLFGRGDLNEQFF.

The rearrangement uses TRBV20-1 and TRBJ2-3; 7 positions agree with TRBD2. The CDR3 is 15 amino acids. With V trimmed by 5 bases and J by 2 bases, 10 bases remained unmatched. The germline gives CDR1 DFQATT, CDR2 SNEGSKA (reference sequence). The CDR3, as DNA: TGCAGTGCTCCGAATCGTCGACTAGCCACAGATACGCAGTATTTT. Protein product: CSAPNRRLATDTQYF.

Of note for this clonotype: An end of the junction does not agree with germline; a read error may underlie this. The V and J genes are TRBV28 and TRBJ2-3; TRBD2 might be the D (6 bases). Germline lookup yields CDR1 MDHEN and CDR2 SYDVKM. The CDR3 is 16 amino acids. CDR3 DNA sequence: TGTACCAGCAGTTTGCCACTAGCAACTACCACAGATACGCAGTATTTT. Translation: CTSSLPLATTTDTQYF.

The J gene is TRBJ1-5, the V gene TRBV28, with 8 bases fitting TRBD1. CDR3 length: 15 residues. The germline gives CDR1 MDHEN, CDR2 SYDVKM. V was pared by 6 bases and J by 6 bases, with 10 bases of the junction left unmatched. CDR3 residues: CASRGYRQGIQPQHF. The CDR3 DNA is TGTGCCAGCAGGGGCTATCGACAGGGGATTCAGCCCCAGCATTTT. Filled out from reference TRBV28 and TRBJ1-5, the complete variable domain reads DVKVTQSSRYLVKRTGEKVFLECVQDMDHENMFWYRQDPGLGLRLIYFSYDVKMKEKGDIPEGYSVSREKKERFSLILESASTNQTSMYLCASRGYRQGIQPQHFGDGTRLSIL.

This chain links TRBV24-1 with TRBJ1-1, with a tentative D call TRBD1 (5 bases). CDR3 length equals 14 residues. The germline CDR1 and CDR2 sequences are KGHDR and SFDVKD. Between the trimmed V and J ends, which lost 1 base and 10 bases, there was a span of 15 bases. CDR3 loop: CATSDFPGAKGAFF. CDR3 sequence (DNA): TGTGCCACCAGTGATTTCCCCGGGGCGAAGGGAGCTTTCTTT.

This clonotype was detected only a few times. The chain joins TRBV6-5 to TRBJ1-4, with D unresolved. CDR1 and CDR2 from the germline V gene are MNHEY and SVGAGI. V was clipped by 2 bases and J by 5 bases, with 9 bases between them. The CDR3 has 14 amino acids. The CDR3 DNA reads TGTGCCAGCAGTTACCTTACCCCCAATGAAAAACTGTTTTTT. Its translation: CASSYLTPNEKLFF.

A few counts support this clonotype. J is TRBJ1-5 and V is TRBV2; 7 nucleotides match TRBD1. The CDR3 consists of 17 residues. Per the germline V gene, CDR1 is SNHLY and CDR2 is FYNNEI. V lost 6 bases and J lost 0; bases outside the gene matches: 11. The CDR3 protein is CASSATGQIYSNQPQHF. For the CDR3, the DNA is TGTGCCAGCAGCGCAACGGGACAGATTTATAGCAATCAGCCCCAGCATTTT. The full variable domain, completed using reference TRBV2 and TRBJ1-5, is EPEVTQTPSHQVTQMGQEVILRCVPISNHLYFYWYRQILGQKVEFLVSFYNNEISEKSEIFDDQFSVERPDGSNFTLKIRSTKLEDSAMYFCASSATGQIYSNQPQHFGDGTRLSIL.

The chain employs TRBV20-1 and TRBJ2-2; 10 bases map to TRBD1. This CDR3 spans 15 amino acids. Germline V CDR1 and CDR2: DFQATT, SNEGSKA (reference sequence). V shed 6 bases and J 5 bases; nucleotides not matched to a gene: 9. CDR3 loop: CSALSTGGRTGELFF. DNA of the CDR3: TGCAGTGCCCTATCGACAGGGGGCCGGACCGGGGAGCTGTTTTTT.

The V gene is TRBV20-1, the J gene TRBJ2-1; the D gene is possibly TRBD2 (5 bases). TRBJ2-7 explains the end of the DNA better; the J call may be wrong. Germline V gives CDR1 DFQATT, CDR2 SNEGSKA (reference sequence). The CDR3 covers 14 residues. The CDR3 region has the DNA TGCAGTGCTAGAAGTGGGCGGACTTACAATGAGCAGTACTTC. Residues: CSARSGRTYNEQYF.

Concerning this clonotype: The junction departs from germline at one end; a sequencing error may be responsible. The genes are TRBV10-3 and TRBJ2-2; a possible D gene is TRBD2 (6 bases). The CDR3 covers 15 residues. The germline V gene has CDR1 ENHRY and CDR2 SYGVKD. CDR3 DNA sequence: TGTGCCATCAGTGAGCGGGAGTTGAACACCGGGGGGCTGTTTTTT. Amino acids: CAISERELNTGGLFF.

This sequence joins TRBV7-9 and TRBJ2-5; D is ambiguous. CDR3 length: 14 residues. Looked up from germline, CDR1 is SEHNR and CDR2 is FQNEAQ (reference sequence). V gave up 3 bases and J gave up 1 base, with 9 bases separating them. The CDR3 region has the DNA TGTGCCAGCAGCTTGAGCGTTCGCCAAGAGACCCAGTACTTC. As protein: CASSLSVRQETQYF.

The gene calls are TRBV30 and TRBJ2-5; unclear D gene. The CDR3 is 13 residues long. The germline V and J ends were trimmed by 1 base and 3 bases, with 9 bases remaining between them. The germline gives CDR1 GTSNPN, CDR2 SVGIG (reference sequence). CDR3 in amino acids: CAWSAGTKETQYF. In DNA form, the CDR3 reads TGTGCCTGGAGTGCAGGTACAAAAGAGACCCAGTACTTC.

The chain couples TRBV27 to TRBJ2-1; 8 nucleotides agree with TRBD2. The V and J ends lost 5 bases and 1 base, in that order; junction bases with no gene match: 10. The germline gives CDR1 MNHEY, CDR2 SMNVEV (reference sequence). The CDR3 totals 17 residues. The chain's CDR3 is CASSLTPVAGSYNEQFF. The CDR3 DNA follows: TGTGCCAGCAGTCTCACCCCCGTAGCGGGATCCTACAATGAGCAGTTCTTC.

This clonotype was counted at least ten times. The chain combines TRBV10-3 with TRBJ1-2, with D possibly being TRBD1 (6 bases). Germline V gene lookup returns CDR1 ENHRY and CDR2 SYGVKD. V was trimmed by 8 bases and J by 2 bases, leaving 6 bases between them. The CDR3 sequence is 11 residues long. Here the CDR3 reads CAIGTNYGYTF. The CDR3 coding sequence is TGTGCCATCGGGACAAACTATGGCTACACCTTC.

This clonotype was observed a few times. This rearrangement joins TRBV12-3 or TRBV12-4 to TRBJ1-2; D remains ambiguous. V lost 6 bases, J lost 2 bases, and 10 bases lay in between. The CDR3 is made up of 13 amino acids. The CDR3 DNA is TGTGCCAGCAGGTCGACGGTGAACTATGGCTACACCTTC. The encoded protein is CASRSTVNYGYTF.

CDR3 DNA sequence: TGTGCCAGTAGTATAGCACGGACTAGCGGTTACAATGAGCAGTTCTTC. This translates into CASSIARTSGYNEQFF. The chain is built from TRBV19 and TRBJ2-1; TRBD2 matches 10 bases. Germline-derived CDR1 and CDR2 are LNHDA and SQIVND (reference sequence). The CDR3 is 16 amino acids. J gave up 4 bases and V 1 base, and 4 bases lay outside the gene matches.

This sequence joins TRBV6-1 and TRBJ2-7; 7 bases match TRBD1. The germline gives CDR1 MNHNS, CDR2 SASEGT. The CDR3 consists of 13 residues. V trimming: 8 bases; J trimming: 5 bases; junction bases outside the gene matches: 9. CDR3 DNA: TGTGCCAGCTACTCGGACAGGTCCGACGAGCAGTACTTC. Translation gives CASYSDRSDEQYF.

The CDR3 loop is CASRAPGTSRYGYTF. In nucleotides, the CDR3 is TGTGCCAGCAGAGCGCCAGGGACATCCCGCTATGGCTACACCTTC. This rearrangement joins TRBV27 to TRBJ1-2, with a tentative D call TRBD1 (6 bases). Germline assignment: CDR1 MNHEY and CDR2 SMNVEV (reference sequence). V was clipped by 6 bases and J by 4 bases, with 18 bases between them. This CDR3 spans 15 amino acids.

There are many counts of this clonotype. One end of the junction is discordant with germline, which a read error may explain. The chain uses TRBV27 and TRBJ1-2, with 8 bases aligning to TRBD1. This CDR3 spans 14 amino acids. The germline CDR1 and CDR2 sequences are MNHEY and SMNVEV (reference sequence). DNA of the CDR3: TGCGCCAGCAGCTTGTCCGGACAGGGATATGGCTACACCTTC. It is translated as CASSLSGQGYGYTF.

The gene calls are TRBV2 and TRBJ2-7; TRBD2 is a possible D gene (5 bases). In germline, CDR1 is SNHLY, CDR2 FYNNEI. The CDR3 is 14 amino acids. Between the trimmed V and J ends, which lost 7 bases and 7 bases, there was a span of 20 bases. The CDR3 region has the DNA TGTGCCAGCAAAGGGAATCTCCGCTGGAGGGAGCAGTACTTC. This encodes CASKGNLRWREQYF.

This clonotype was counted a few times. The gene calls are TRBV2 and TRBJ2-7; 7 bases map to TRBD1. The ends lost 4 bases at V and 3 bases at J; junction bases unmatched: 6. Germline CDR1 and CDR2: SNHLY and FYNNEI. This CDR3 spans 14 amino acids. CDR3 amino acids: CASSGGTDLYEQYF. The CDR3 DNA reads TGTGCCAGCAGTGGGGGGACAGACCTCTACGAGCAGTACTTC.

To note about this clonotype: One end of the junction does not line up with germline, which may come from a read error. The chain joins TRBV2 to TRBJ2-7; D is possibly TRBD1 (6 bases). Per the germline V gene, CDR1 is SNHLY and CDR2 is FYNNEI. CDR3 size: 15 residues. CDR3 region: CAGREETGLTYEQYF. The DNA of the CDR3 is TGTGCCGGCAGAGAAGAGACAGGTCTTACCTACGAGCAGTACTTC.

Here the CDR3 reads CASSLPPIYEQYF. The CDR3 DNA sequence: TGTGCCAGCAGCTTACCACCTATCTACGAGCAGTACTTC. The V gene is TRBV7-2, the J gene TRBJ2-7, with no clear D. There are 13 residues in the CDR3. Germline V lookup: CDR1 SGHTA, CDR2 FQGNSA. V shed 2 bases and J shed 3 bases, with 8 bases lying between them.

The rearrangement uses TRBV7-2 and TRBJ2-5; D unclear. The J call is uncertain, as TRBJ2-7 better fits the DNA end. Germline V lookup: CDR1 SGHTA, CDR2 FQGNSA. This CDR3 is 15 amino acids long. CDR3 in DNA: TGTGCCAGCAGCTTAGACACAGCCATACCCTACGAGCAGTACTTC. Translated: CASSLDTAIPYEQYF.

This clonotype was seen only a few times. The rearrangement joins TRBV10-3 to TRBJ1-1, with D unclear. V lost 8 bases and J 0 bases, leaving 10 bases between the germline ends. This CDR3 contains 13 residues. In germline, CDR1 is ENHRY, CDR2 SYGVKD. In DNA form, the CDR3 reads TGTGCCATCTCAACAGACATGAACACTGAAGCTTTCTTT. Residues: CAISTDMNTEAFF.

CDR3 nucleotides: TGTGCCAGCAGTTTGGAGATTCCGGGCGACATTCAGTACTTC. This sequence encodes CASSLEIPGDIQYF. This chain uses TRBV12-3 or TRBV12-4 with TRBJ2-4; the D is unclear. CDR3 length: 14 residues. The V end was cut by 3 bases, the J end by 8 bases, with 14 bases between.

This clonotype occurred many times. The chain couples TRBV5-6 to TRBJ2-6; D is unclear. V was pared by 1 base and J by 1 base, with 6 bases between. Germline V CDR1 and CDR2: SGHDT, YYEEEE. The CDR3 totals 15 residues. Here the CDR3 reads CASSLTDSGANVLTF. DNA of the CDR3: TGTGCCAGCAGCTTGACAGATTCTGGGGCCAACGTCCTGACTTTC.

V is TRBV3-1 and J is TRBJ1-1; 10 bases fit TRBD1. Germline CDR1 is LGHDT and CDR2 is YNNKEL (reference sequence). With 2 bases clipped from V and 4 bases from J, the junction kept 10 bases outside the gene matches. The CDR3 is 17 amino acids. The DNA for the CDR3 is TGTGCCAGCAGCCAATCACAGCCCGGGACAGGGGCCACTGAAGCTTTCTTT. Residues: CASSQSQPGTGATEAFF.

Many counts were recorded for this clonotype. This chain joins TRBV14 and TRBJ2-7; D remains unclear. Per germline, CDR1 SGHDN and CDR2 FVKESK. The CDR3 has 14 amino acids. V gave up 1 base and J gave up 2 bases, with 9 bases separating them. The CDR3 loop reads CASSQVTVPYEQYF. CDR3 coding DNA: TGTGCCAGCAGCCAAGTTACAGTCCCCTACGAGCAGTACTTC.